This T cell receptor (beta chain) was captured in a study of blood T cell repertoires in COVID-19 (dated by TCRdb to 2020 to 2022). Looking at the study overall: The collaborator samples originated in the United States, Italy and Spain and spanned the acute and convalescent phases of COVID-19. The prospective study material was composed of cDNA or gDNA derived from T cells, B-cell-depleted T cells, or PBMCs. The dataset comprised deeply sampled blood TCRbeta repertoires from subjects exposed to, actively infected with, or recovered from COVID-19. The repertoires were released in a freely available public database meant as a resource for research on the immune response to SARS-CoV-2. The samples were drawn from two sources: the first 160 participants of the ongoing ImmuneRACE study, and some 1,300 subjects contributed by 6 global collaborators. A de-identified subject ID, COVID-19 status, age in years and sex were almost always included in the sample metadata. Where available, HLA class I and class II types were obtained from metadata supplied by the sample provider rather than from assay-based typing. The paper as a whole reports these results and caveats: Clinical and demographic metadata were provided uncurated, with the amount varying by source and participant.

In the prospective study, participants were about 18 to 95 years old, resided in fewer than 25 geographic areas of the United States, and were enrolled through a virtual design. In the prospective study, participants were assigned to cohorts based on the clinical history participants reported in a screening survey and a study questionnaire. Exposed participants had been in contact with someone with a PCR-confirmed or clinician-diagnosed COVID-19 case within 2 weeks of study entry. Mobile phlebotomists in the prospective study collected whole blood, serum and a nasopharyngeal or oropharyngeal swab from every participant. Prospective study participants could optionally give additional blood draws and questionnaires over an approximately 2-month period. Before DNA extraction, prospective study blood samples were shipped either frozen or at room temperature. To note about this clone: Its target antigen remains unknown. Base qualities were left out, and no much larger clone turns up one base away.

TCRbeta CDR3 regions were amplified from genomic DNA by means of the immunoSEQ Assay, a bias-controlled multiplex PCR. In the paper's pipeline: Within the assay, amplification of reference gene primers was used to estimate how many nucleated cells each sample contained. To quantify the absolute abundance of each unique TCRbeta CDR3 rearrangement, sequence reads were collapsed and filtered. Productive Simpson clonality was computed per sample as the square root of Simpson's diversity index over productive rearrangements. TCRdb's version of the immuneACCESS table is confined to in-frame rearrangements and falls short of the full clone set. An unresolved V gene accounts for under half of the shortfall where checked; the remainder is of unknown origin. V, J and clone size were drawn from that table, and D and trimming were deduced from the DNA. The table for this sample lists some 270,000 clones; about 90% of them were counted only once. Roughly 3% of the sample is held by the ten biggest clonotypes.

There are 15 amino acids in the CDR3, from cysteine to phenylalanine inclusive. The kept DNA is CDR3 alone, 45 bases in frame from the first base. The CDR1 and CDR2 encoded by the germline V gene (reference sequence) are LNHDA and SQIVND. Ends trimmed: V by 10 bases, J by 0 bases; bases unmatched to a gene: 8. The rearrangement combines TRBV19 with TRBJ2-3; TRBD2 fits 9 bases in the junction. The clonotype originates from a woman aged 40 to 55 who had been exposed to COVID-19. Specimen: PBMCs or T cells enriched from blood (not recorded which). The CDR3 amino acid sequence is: CATQEAGGSTDTQYF. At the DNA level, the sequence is TGTGCCACCCAAGAGGCGGGGGGGAGCACAGATACGCAGTATTTT.